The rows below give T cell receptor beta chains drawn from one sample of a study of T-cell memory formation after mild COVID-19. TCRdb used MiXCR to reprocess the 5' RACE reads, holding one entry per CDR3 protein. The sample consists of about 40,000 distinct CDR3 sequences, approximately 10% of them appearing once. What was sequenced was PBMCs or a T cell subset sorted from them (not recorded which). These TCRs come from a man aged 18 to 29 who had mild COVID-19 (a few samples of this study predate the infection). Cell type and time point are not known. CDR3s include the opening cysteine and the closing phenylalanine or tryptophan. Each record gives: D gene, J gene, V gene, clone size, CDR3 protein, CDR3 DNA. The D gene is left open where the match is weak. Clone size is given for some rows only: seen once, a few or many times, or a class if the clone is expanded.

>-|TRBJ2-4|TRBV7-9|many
CASSPEGAKNIQYF
TGTGCCAGCAGCCCCGAGGGAGCCAAAAACATTCAGTACTTC
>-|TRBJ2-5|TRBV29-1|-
CSAQGQETQYF
TGCAGCGCTCAAGGCCAAGAGACCCAGTACTTC
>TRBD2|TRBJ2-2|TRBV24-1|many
CATSDSFGGVTGELFF
TGTGCCACCAGTGACTCCTTCGGGGGGGTCACCGGGGAGCTGTTTTTT
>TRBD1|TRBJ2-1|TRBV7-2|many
CASSLRGRGMWNEQFF
TGTGCCAGCAGCTTAAGGGGCAGGGGGATGTGGAATGAGCAGTTCTTC
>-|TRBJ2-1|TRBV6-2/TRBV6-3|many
CASSYSTIRQYNEQFF
TGTGCCAGCAGTTACTCGACCATCCGTCAATACAATGAGCAGTTCTTC
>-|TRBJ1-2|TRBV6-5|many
CASLDLYGYTF
TGTGCCAGCCTGGACCTCTATGGCTACACCTTC
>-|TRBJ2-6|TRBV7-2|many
CASSLDHSGANVLTF
TGTGCCAGCAGCTTAGACCACTCCGGGGCCAACGTCCTGACTTTC
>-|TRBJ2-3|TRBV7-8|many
CASSYRTVRDTQYF
TGTGCCAGCAGCTATCGGACAGTTCGGGATACGCAGTATTTT
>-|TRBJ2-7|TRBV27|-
CASSLGGVYEQYF
TGTGCCAGCAGTTTGGGCGGCGTCTACGAGCAGTACTTC
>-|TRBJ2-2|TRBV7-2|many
CASSYGGTDGKLFF
TGTGCCAGCAGCTATGGGGGGACAGACGGGAAGCTGTTTTTT
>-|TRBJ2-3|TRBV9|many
CASSVEGKRTDTQYF
TGTGCCAGCAGCGTAGAAGGGAAACGCACAGATACGCAGTATTTT
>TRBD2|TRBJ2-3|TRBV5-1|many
CASSPGTSGETQYF
TGCGCCAGCAGCCCCGGGACTAGCGGGGAGACGCAGTATTTT
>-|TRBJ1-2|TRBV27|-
CASSSDIGYGYTF
TGTGCCAGCAGTTCAGATATCGGCTATGGCTACACCTTC
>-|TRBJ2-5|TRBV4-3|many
CASSQGAGYPQETQYF
TGCGCCAGCAGCCAAGGGGCAGGGTATCCCCAAGAGACCCAGTACTTC
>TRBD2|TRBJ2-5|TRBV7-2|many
CASTTSGGAETQYF
TGTGCCAGCACAACTAGCGGGGGGGCAGAGACCCAGTACTTC
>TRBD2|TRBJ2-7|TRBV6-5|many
CASSYSNPRGGYEQYF
TGTGCCAGCAGTTACTCGAATCCCCGGGGAGGGTACGAGCAGTACTTC
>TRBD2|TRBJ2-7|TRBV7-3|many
CASSLTGLPGRYEQYF
TGTGCCAGCAGCTTAACGGGACTACCGGGAAGGTACGAGCAGTACTTC
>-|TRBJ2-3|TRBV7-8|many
CASSSQITDTQYF
TGTGCCAGCAGCTCACAGATCACAGATACGCAGTATTTT
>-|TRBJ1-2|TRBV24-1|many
CATSQSQGFGGYTF
TGTGCCACCAGTCAATCCCAGGGTTTTGGAGGCTACACCTTC
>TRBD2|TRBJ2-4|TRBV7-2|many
CASSLFIGGSLKNIQYF
TGTGCCAGCAGCTTATTTATAGGCGGGAGCCTCAAAAACATTCAGTACTTC
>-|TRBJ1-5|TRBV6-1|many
CASSAYQPQHF
TGTGCCAGCAGCGCTTATCAGCCCCAGCATTTT
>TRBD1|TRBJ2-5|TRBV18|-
CASSFRQGGETQYF
TGTGCCAGCTCGTTCAGACAGGGTGGAGAGACCCAGTACTTC
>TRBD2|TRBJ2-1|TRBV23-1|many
CASSQPRAGLAGVSSYNEQFF
TGCGCCAGCAGTCAACCCCGCGCGGGACTAGCGGGGGTCTCCTCCTACAATGAGCAGTTCTTC
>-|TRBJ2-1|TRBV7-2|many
CASSLIFGVQFF
TGTGCCAGCAGCCTGATCTTCGGGGTTCAGTTCTTC
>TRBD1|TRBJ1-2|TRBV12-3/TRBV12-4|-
CASSRGQGYGYTF
TGTGCCAGCAGTAGGGGACAGGGCTATGGCTACACCTTC
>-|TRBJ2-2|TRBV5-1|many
CASQPGPNTGELFF
TGCGCCAGCCAGCCAGGGCCAAACACCGGGGAGCTGTTTTTT
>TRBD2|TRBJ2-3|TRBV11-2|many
CASSSLDGGVTDTQYF
TGTGCCAGCAGCAGCTTAGACGGGGGGGTCACAGATACGCAGTATTTT
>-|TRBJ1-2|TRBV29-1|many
CSALLGGGYTF
TGCAGCGCCCTCTTGGGTGGTGGCTACACCTTC
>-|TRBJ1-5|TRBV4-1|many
CASSQDRGHGNQPQHF
TGCGCCAGCAGCCAAGATCGGGGCCATGGCAATCAGCCCCAGCATTTT
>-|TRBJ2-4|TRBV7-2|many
CASSGGQDRNIQYF
TGTGCCAGCAGCGGAGGCCAGGACCGAAACATTCAGTACTTC
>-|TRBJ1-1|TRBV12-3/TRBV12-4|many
CASSLVEAFF
TGTGCCAGCAGTTTGGTTGAAGCTTTCTTT
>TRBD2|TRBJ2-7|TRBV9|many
CASSVGVVGGLEYEQYF
TGTGCCAGCAGCGTAGGAGTCGTAGGGGGACTAGAGTACGAGCAGTACTTC
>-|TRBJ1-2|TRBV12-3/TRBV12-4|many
CASSLAPQGSYTF
TGTGCCAGCAGTTTAGCACCGCAGGGAAGCTACACCTTC
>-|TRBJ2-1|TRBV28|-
CASSFDRWAGAVF
TGTGCCAGCAGTTTCGATAGATGGGCAGGAGCGGTCTTC
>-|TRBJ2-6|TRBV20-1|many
CSANLPGANVLTF
TGCAGTGCCAACCTCCCCGGGGCCAACGTCCTGACTTTC
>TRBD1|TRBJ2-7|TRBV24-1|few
CATSDLTEQGARYEQYF
TGTGCCACCAGTGATCTGACTGAACAGGGGGCTAGGTACGAGCAGTACTTC
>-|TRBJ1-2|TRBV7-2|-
CASSFWAVSGYTF
TGTGCCAGCAGCTTTTGGGCAGTCTCTGGCTACACCTTC
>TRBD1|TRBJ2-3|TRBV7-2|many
CASGETGQGPDTQYF
TGTGCCAGCGGAGAGACCGGACAGGGCCCAGATACGCAGTATTTT
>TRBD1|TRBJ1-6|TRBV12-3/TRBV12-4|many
CASSLRGQDSPLHF
TGTGCCAGCAGTTTAAGGGGGCAAGATTCACCCCTCCACTTT
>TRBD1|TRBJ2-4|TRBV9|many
CASSVASPHYIGTAVSIQYF
TGTGCCAGCAGCGTAGCATCACCGCACTACATTGGGACAGCCGTGAGCATTCAGTACTTC
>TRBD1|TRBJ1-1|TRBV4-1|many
CASSHGQGARTEAFF
TGCGCCAGCAGCCACGGACAGGGGGCAAGGACTGAAGCTTTCTTT
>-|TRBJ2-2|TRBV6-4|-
CASRTGYTGELFF
TGTGCCAGCAGAACGGGGTACACCGGGGAGCTGTTTTTT
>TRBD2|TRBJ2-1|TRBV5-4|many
CASRRTSGINNEQFF
TGTGCCAGCAGGCGGACTAGCGGAATAAACAATGAGCAGTTCTTC
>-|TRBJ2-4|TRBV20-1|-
CSARDSGQKNIQYF
TGCAGTGCTAGAGATAGTGGACAGAAAAACATTCAGTACTTC